Below, 32 T cell receptor beta chains from the same sample are listed, as sequenced in a study of CD8+ T cells in alopecia areata. Reverse transcription of extracted RNA yielded cDNA, which provided the sequencing template. The method was immunoSEQ multiplex PCR; TCRdb's version includes in-frame clones alone and lacks a portion of them. The profile covers some 170,000 clones, with just over 65% appearing a single time and over 10% taken by the ten largest. The starting material was CD8+ T cells sorted from blood, obtained at week 0. The receptor set was obtained from a human donor with alopecia areata.

This clone was counted a few times. V usage is TRBV29-1 and J usage is TRBJ2-1; D possibly matches TRBD1 or TRBD2 (6 bases each). V was pared by 6 bases and J by 0 bases, with 12 bases between. The germline V gene encodes CDR1 SQVTM and CDR2 ANQGSEA. The CDR3 loop spans 14 amino acids. The CDR3 DNA is TGCAGCGTGGGGGGCTCTAGCTCCTACAATGAGCAGTTCTTC. Translated: CSVGGSSSYNEQFF.

This sequence joins TRBV2 and TRBJ2-4; no clear D. V was pared by 4 bases and J by 3 bases, with 7 bases between. Germline CDR1 is SNHLY and CDR2 is FYNNEI. The CDR3 is 13 amino acids. CDR3 amino acids: CASSVGNKNIQYF. The CDR3 DNA reads as TGTGCCAGCAGTGTGGGGAACAAAAACATTCAGTACTTC.

The chain combines TRBV28 with TRBJ1-2; D ambiguous. Germline V gene sequence: CDR1 MDHEN, CDR2 SYDVKM. The V gene lost 3 bases and the J gene lost 4 bases, with 18 bases spanning the gap. This CDR3 has 16 amino acids. DNA for the CDR3: TGTGCCAGCAGTTTGGTCCGCAGGCAGAACCTCTATGGCTACACCTTC. Its translation: CASSLVRRQNLYGYTF.

With respect to this clone: At the DNA level, this CDR3 is encoded by other sequences in the same sample as well. This sequence joins TRBV7-9 and TRBJ2-5; no clear D gene. This CDR3 region has 14 residues. Trimming cost V 4 bases and J 5 bases, with 14 bases left between them. Germline CDR1 SEHNR, CDR2 FQNEAQ (reference sequence). Here the CDR3 reads CASSWLSGGETQYF. CDR3 bases: TGTGCCAGCAGCTGGCTTTCCGGCGGCGAGACCCAGTACTTC.

The chain has TRBV29-1 and TRBJ2-2, with 11 bases matching TRBD2. CDR1 and CDR2 from the germline V gene are SQVTM and ANQGSEA. After removal of 3 bases from V and 6 bases from J, the junction contained 6 bases not matched to a gene. There are 15 residues in the CDR3. The CDR3 reads CSVETSGASPGELFF. The CDR3, as DNA: TGCAGCGTTGAGACTAGCGGGGCCTCCCCCGGGGAGCTGTTTTTT.

The chain carries TRBV9 and TRBJ1-1; D is unclear. The CDR3 has 11 residues. From germline, CDR1 is SGDLS and CDR2 YYNGEE. Trimming removed 4 bases from V and 8 bases from J, with 9 bases in between. DNA of the CDR3: TGTGCCAGCAGCCCGAGCAGGGAAGCTTTCTTT. This translates into CASSPSREAFF. Complete variable domain (other parts from reference TRBV9 and TRBJ1-1): DSGVTQTPKHLITATGQRVTLRCSPRSGDLSVYWYQQSLDQGLQFLIQYYNGEERAKGNILERFSAQQFPDLHSELNLSSLELGDSALYFCASSPSREAFFGQGTRLTVV.

V and J are TRBV18 and TRBJ2-7; a weak D match, TRBD1 (6 bases). CDR1 and CDR2 (germline): KGHSH, LQKENI. The CDR3 sequence is 18 residues long. Trimming pared 3 bases from V and 2 bases from J, leaving 23 bases between. The DNA for the CDR3 is TGTGCCAGCTCACCCCCCGGGACACCACTATCTGTGCCCTACGAGCAGTACTTC. This codes for CASSPPGTPLSVPYEQYF.

The J gene is TRBJ2-2, the V gene TRBV27; 7 nucleotides match TRBD1. CDR3 size: 14 residues. V gave up 6 bases and J gave up 0 bases; unmatched junction bases: 1. Germline V gene lookup returns CDR1 MNHEY and CDR2 SMNVEV (reference sequence). The CDR3 spells CASRGTANTGELFF. The CDR3 DNA reads as TGTGCCAGCAGGGGGACAGCGAACACCGGGGAGCTGTTTTTT.

This chain connects TRBV2 to TRBJ2-7; TRBD1 matches at 9 bases. This CDR3 is built from 14 residues. Per germline, CDR1 SNHLY and CDR2 FYNNEI. V was pared by 1 base and J by 3 bases, with 1 base of the junction left unmatched. The CDR3 DNA follows: TGTGCCAGCAGTGAAGGGACAGGGGTCTACGAGCAGTACTTC. Its protein is CASSEGTGVYEQYF.

This chain uses TRBV5-6 with TRBJ2-7; tentatively, D is TRBD1 (5 bases). Germline values: CDR1 SGHDT, CDR2 YYEEEE. The V end lost 0 bases, the J end lost 8 bases, and 12 bases lay between the germline ends. There are 13 residues in the CDR3. CDR3: CASSLGQPSQQYF. The CDR3 DNA is TGTGCCAGCAGCTTGGGACAGCCTTCCCAGCAGTACTTC.

This chain connects TRBV2 to TRBJ2-7; D is unclear. The CDR3 is 14 residues long. CDR1 is SNHLY, CDR2 FYNNEI, per germline. Trimming shortened V by 2 bases and J by 2 bases, and 10 bases separated the two germline ends. CDR3 DNA sequence: TGTGCCAGCAGTGAAATTGTGAGGCCCTACGAGCAGTACTTC. Protein sequence: CASSEIVRPYEQYF. Drawing the rest from reference TRBV2 and TRBJ2-7, the complete variable domain is EPEVTQTPSHQVTQMGQEVILRCVPISNHLYFYWYRQILGQKVEFLVSFYNNEISEKSEIFDDQFSVERPDGSNFTLKIRSTKLEDSAMYFCASSEIVRPYEQYFGPGTRLTVT.

This clone was observed a single time. The genes are TRBV7-6 and TRBJ2-1; D might be TRBD1 (6 bases). V was cut by 8 bases and J by 7 bases, with 15 bases left in between. The germline gives CDR1 SGHVS, CDR2 FNYEAQ. This CDR3 is built from 13 residues. The CDR3 loop is CASRMGTRNEQFF. As DNA, the CDR3 is TGTGCCAGCCGGATGGGGACACGTAATGAGCAGTTCTTC. The full variable domain, in which reference TRBV7-6 and TRBJ2-1 provide the parts outside the CDR3, is GAGVSQSPRYKVTKRGQDVALRCDPISGHVSLYWYRQALGQGPEFLTYFNYEAQQDKSGLPNDRFSAERPEGSISTLTIQRTEQRDSAMYRCASRMGTRNEQFFGPGTRLTVL.

The genes are TRBV29-1 and TRBJ2-7; D is unclear. The CDR3 sequence is 12 residues long. Germline V CDR1 and CDR2: SQVTM, ANQGSEA. Trimming removed 7 bases at V and 2 bases at J, with 12 bases between. The CDR3 nucleotides are TGCAGCGGTACGGACGCCGCCTACGAGCAGTACTTC. Translating it yields CSGTDAAYEQYF.

The chain uses TRBV23-1 and TRBJ1-2; D gene uncertain. TRBV23-1 is annotated as an ORF whose role is uncertain. V was clipped by 0 bases and J by 8 bases, with 22 bases between them. The length of the CDR3 is 17 residues. CDR3 in amino acids: CASSQSGRSQKYNGYTF. The DNA for the CDR3 is TGCGCCAGCAGTCAATCCGGGCGGTCCCAGAAGTATAACGGCTACACCTTC.

This clone has only a few counts. The chain combines TRBV25-1 with TRBJ2-7, with no clear D. Germline V gene data show CDR1 as MGHDK and CDR2 as SYGVNS. The CDR3 covers 11 residues. V was clipped by 7 bases and J by 3 bases, with 7 bases between them. CDR3 protein: CASKGGYEQYF. DNA for the CDR3: TGTGCCAGCAAGGGCGGCTACGAGCAGTACTTC.

V and J are TRBV29-1 and TRBJ2-2; 8 positions match TRBD2. CDR3 length: 12 amino acids. Germline assignment: CDR1 SQVTM and CDR2 ANQGSEA. V shed 6 bases, J shed 6 bases, and the junction held 3 bases outside the gene matches. CDR3 bases: TGCAGCGTCTCGGGACTAGCCGGGGAGCTGTTTTTT. Amino acids: CSVSGLAGELFF.

The chain recombines TRBV30 with TRBJ1-2; D is ambiguous. The germline V gene has CDR1 GTSNPN and CDR2 SVGIG (reference sequence). This CDR3 comprises 14 residues. V was trimmed by 2 bases and J by 3 bases, leaving 13 bases between them. CDR3 sequence (DNA): TGTGCCTGGAGTCCTCGAAGGGTGGACTATGGCTACACCTTC. Translation gives CAWSPRRVDYGYTF.

This clone is classed as medium-sized (0.01 to 0.1%). The J gene is TRBJ1-1, the V gene TRBV7-9; no definite D call. V lost 3 bases and J lost 6, with 8 bases in between. The CDR3 is 12 amino acids. Looked up from germline, CDR1 is SEHNR and CDR2 is FQNEAQ (reference sequence). CDR3 in amino acids: CASSFAGAEAFF. CDR3 DNA: TGTGCCAGCAGCTTTGCGGGTGCTGAAGCTTTCTTT.

This sequence joins TRBV27 and TRBJ1-5; D unresolved. This CDR3 contains 11 residues. In germline, CDR1 is MNHEY, CDR2 SMNVEV (reference sequence). Deletions cut 8 bases from V and 9 bases from J, with 11 bases between. The CDR3 loop is CASGTVVPQHF. The CDR3, as DNA: TGTGCCAGCGGAACCGTGGTGCCCCAGCATTTT.

The V gene is TRBV15, the J gene TRBJ1-2, with 8 positions matching TRBD1. V dropped 1 base and J dropped 4; count of bases not matched to a gene: 5. The CDR3 consists of 15 residues. Per germline, CDR1 LNHNV and CDR2 YYDKDF (reference sequence). CDR3 bases: TGTGCCACCAGCAGAGGGACAGGGCTGATCTATGGCTACACCTTC. Protein: CATSRGTGLIYGYTF.

The chain carries TRBV7-6 and TRBJ1-4; maybe TRBD1 (6 bases). Between the trimmed V and J ends, which lost 2 bases and 8 bases, there was a span of 15 bases. The CDR3 loop spans 15 amino acids. Germline CDR1 is SGHVS and CDR2 is FNYEAQ. For the CDR3, the DNA is TGTGCCAGCAGCTTACATCACAGGGTGGGCGAAAAACTGTTTTTT. It codes for CASSLHHRVGEKLFF.

This chain joins TRBV6-6 and TRBJ1-1, with D possibly TRBD1 on 5 matching bases. CDR3 length: 15 amino acids. The germline gives CDR1 MNHNY, CDR2 SVGAGI (reference sequence). The V end lost 0 bases, the J end lost 0 bases, and 8 bases lay between the germline ends. CDR3 region: CASSYSTGLNTEAFF. DNA for the CDR3: TGTGCCAGCAGTTACTCTACAGGCCTGAACACTGAAGCTTTCTTT.

The sample holds one count of this clone. V and J are TRBV27 and TRBJ2-5; 9 positions agree with TRBD1. V gave up 5 bases and J gave up 5 bases; unmatched junction bases: 12. CDR1 and CDR2 (germline): MNHEY, SMNVEV (reference sequence). The CDR3 spans 16 residues. This CDR3 is CASSPKDRGVWETQYF. The CDR3 DNA reads TGTGCCAGCAGTCCCAAGGACAGGGGCGTATGGGAGACCCAGTACTTC.

The chain combines TRBV11-2 with TRBJ2-5, with a weak D call TRBD2 (6 bases). The V gene lost 2 bases and the J gene lost 4 bases, with 14 bases spanning the gap. CDR3 length equals 15 residues. Germline values: CDR1 SGHAT, CDR2 FQNNGV. CDR3 amino acids: CASSLSDYNRETQYF. The CDR3 DNA follows: TGTGCCAGCAGCTTATCGGACTATAACAGAGAGACCCAGTACTTC.

V gene TRBV5-1 combines with J gene TRBJ1-2, with a possible D match to TRBD1 (6 bases). This CDR3 region has 15 residues. Trimming took 2 bases from V and 12 from J, leaving 23 bases between them. CDR1 is SGHRS, CDR2 YFSETQ, per germline. The CDR3 nucleotides read TGCGCCAGCAGCTTCCCAACGACAGGACCGGTGTCGGACACCTTC. Translated, it gives CASSFPTTGPVSDTF. Using reference TRBV5-1 and TRBJ1-2 for the parts outside the CDR3, the full variable domain is KAGVTQTPRYLIKTRGQQVTLSCSPISGHRSVSWYQQTPGQGLQFLFEYFSETQRNKGNFPGRFSGRQFSNSRSEMNVSTLELGDSALYLCASSFPTTGPVSDTFGSGTRLTVV.

The CDR3 DNA reads as TGCGCCAGCACCCCCAGGACTAGCGGGGAGAATGAGCAGTTCTTC. This gives the protein CASTPRTSGENEQFF. This rearrangement joins TRBV5-1 to TRBJ2-1, with 12 bases matching TRBD2. The V gene's germline CDR1 is SGHRS and CDR2 YFSETQ. The trim removed 6 bases at V and 7 bases at J, leaving 8 bases unmatched. This CDR3 contains 15 residues.

The chain joins TRBV6-5 to TRBJ1-1; D not resolved. Trimming cost V 2 bases and J 2 bases, with 6 bases left between them. CDR1 is MNHEY and CDR2 is SVGAGI in the germline V gene. The CDR3 loop spans 13 amino acids. Written as DNA, the CDR3 is TGTGCCAGCAGTTACGAGGGAAACACTGAAGCTTTCTTT. It yields the protein CASSYEGNTEAFF.

The chain joins TRBV30 to TRBJ2-1, with TRBD2 matching over 9 bases. The CDR3 is made up of 14 amino acids. V was clipped by 5 bases and J by 8 bases; unmatched bases: 10. Germline CDR1 GTSNPN, CDR2 SVGIG (reference sequence). The CDR3 nucleotides read TGTGCCTGGTTGGCCGGGACTAGCCTCCATGAGCAGTTCTTC. This gives the protein CAWLAGTSLHEQFF.

The chain combines TRBV4-1 with TRBJ1-2; a possible D gene is TRBD1 (5 bases). Germline V CDR1 and CDR2: MGHRA, YSYEKL. Trimming left V 2 bases short and J 3 bases short, with 22 bases between. The CDR3 is 18 amino acids. The CDR3 protein is CASSQIREALRGDYGYTF. In DNA, the CDR3 is TGCGCCAGCAGCCAAATTCGAGAGGCGTTGCGGGGGGACTATGGCTACACCTTC.

The V and J genes are TRBV27 and TRBJ2-2, with TRBD1 matching 7 bases. Losses at the gene ends were 6 bases for V and 4 bases for J; bases not matched to a gene: 11. CDR1 and CDR2 from the germline V gene are MNHEY and SMNVEV (reference sequence). The CDR3 runs 16 residues. In nucleotides, the CDR3 is TGTGCCAGCAGCACCCCGCTGACAGGGAGCACCGGGGAGCTGTTTTTT. Protein: CASSTPLTGSTGELFF.

Only a few counts were recorded for this clone. The rearrangement joins TRBV5-1 to TRBJ2-5; 12 bases agree with TRBD2. The CDR3 consists of 15 residues. CDR1 and CDR2 (germline): SGHRS, YFSETQ. The V gene end was trimmed by 5 bases and the J gene end by 2 bases; junction bases not matched to a gene: 4. For the CDR3, the DNA is TGCGCCAGCAGTGCCGGGACTAGCGGGCAAGAGACCCAGTACTTC. Residues: CASSAGTSGQETQYF.

V usage is TRBV5-6 and J usage is TRBJ2-7; D gene ambiguous. Trimming pared 7 bases from V and 0 bases from J, leaving 5 bases between. Germline CDR1 reads SGHDT; CDR2 reads YYEEEE. The CDR3 is 11 amino acids. Written as DNA, the CDR3 is TGTGCCAGCGGGGACTCCTACGAGCAGTACTTC. Amino acid sequence: CASGDSYEQYF.